The 32 T cell receptor beta chains given below trace back to one sample, sequenced in a study of OX40 agonist ivuxolimab in advanced cancers. Method: immunoSEQ multiplex PCR; TCRdb's copy keeps in-frame clones and lacks some. The sample shows approximately 74,000 clones, more than 80% of them seen only once. Specimen: CD4+ or CD8+ T cells sorted from blood, collected in a trial of the OX40 agonist ivuxolimab. The receptors originated from an adult with an advanced solid tumor such as melanoma, head and neck, liver or kidney cancer.

This clone is a singleton in its sample. This sequence joins TRBV19 and TRBJ2-7; the match to TRBD1 covers 8 bases. Unmatched junction bases numbered 8, after V lost 3 bases and J lost 4 bases. The CDR3 contains 15 residues. The germline V gene has CDR1 LNHDA and CDR2 SQIVND (reference sequence). The CDR3 loop is CASSIPGQGLYEQYF. The CDR3 DNA sequence: TGTGCCAGTAGTATTCCTGGACAGGGTCTATACGAGCAGTACTTC.

V usage is TRBV4-3 and J usage is TRBJ2-7, with a weak D call TRBD2 (5 bases). Per germline, CDR1 LGHNA and CDR2 YSLEER. V shed 0 bases and J shed 0 bases, with 21 bases lying between them. This CDR3 contains 19 residues. CDR3 in amino acids: CASSQDRGIPPLLSYEQYF. The CDR3 coding sequence is TGCGCCAGCAGCCAAGATCGGGGAATACCTCCGCTCCTCTCCTACGAGCAGTACTTC.

The CDR3 loop reads CASSIRETQYF. DNA for the CDR3: TGTGCCAGTAGTATTCGAGAGACCCAGTACTTC. This chain links TRBV19 with TRBJ2-5; no definite D call. The V and J ends lost 3 bases and 4 bases respectively, with 3 bases between them. Germline CDR1 is LNHDA and CDR2 is SQIVND (reference sequence). CDR3 length: 11 amino acids. Full variable domain (remainder filled in from reference TRBV19 and TRBJ2-5): DGGITQSPKYLFRKEGQNVTLSCEQNLNHDAMYWYRQDPGQGLRLIYYSQIVNDFQKGDIAEGYSVSREKKESFPLTVTSAQKNPTAFYLCASSIRETQYFGPGTRLLVL.

The chain employs TRBV7-2 and TRBJ2-5, with D uncertain. The ends were cut back, 8 bases at V and 7 bases at J, with 11 bases in the middle. CDR3 length: 11 residues. CDR1 is SGHTA, CDR2 FQGNSA, per germline. The CDR3 nucleotides read TGTGCCAGCGCCCCAAGCGTGACCCAGTACTTC. It codes for CASAPSVTQYF.

For the CDR3, the DNA is TGTGCCAGCAGTGTCAGAGCGGTAGATGAGCAGTTCTTC. This translates into CASSVRAVDEQFF. The chain links TRBV6-1 to TRBJ2-1, with a weak D call TRBD2 (5 bases). The CDR3 sequence is 13 residues long. V shed 4 bases and J shed 8 bases, with 12 bases lying between them. Germline values: CDR1 MNHNS, CDR2 SASEGT.

The rearrangement uses TRBV19 and TRBJ1-4, with D unresolved. Trimming pared 3 bases from V and 8 bases from J, leaving 10 bases between. There are 13 residues in the CDR3. CDR1 is LNHDA, CDR2 SQIVND, per germline (reference sequence). CDR3: CASSMRTTEKLFF. For the CDR3, the DNA is TGTGCCAGTAGTATGCGGACGACGGAAAAACTGTTTTTT.

There are a few counts of this clone. The rearrangement joins TRBV18 to TRBJ1-1; D is undetermined. This CDR3 region has 11 residues. Germline CDR1 is KGHSH and CDR2 is LQKENI. With 3 bases removed from V and 10 bases from J, the gap between germline ends came to 9 bases. This chain's CDR3 is CASSPSNGAFF. DNA for the CDR3: TGTGCCAGCTCACCTTCAAATGGAGCTTTCTTT.

The rearrangement links TRBV5-1 to TRBJ2-4; 10 nucleotides agree with TRBD1. This CDR3 contains 15 residues. The V and J ends lost 2 bases and 7 bases, in that order; junction bases with no gene match: 6. Germline V lookup: CDR1 SGHRS, CDR2 YFSETQ. The CDR3 loop reads CASSFRDRGRNIQYF. DNA of the CDR3: TGCGCCAGCAGCTTTAGGGACAGGGGAAGGAACATTCAGTACTTC.

The table lists this clone with a count of one. The gene calls are TRBV6-7 and TRBJ2-7; D may be TRBD2 (6 bases). TRBV6-7 is identified as an open reading frame with a role that is uncertain. Trimming removed 0 bases at V and 3 bases at J, with 15 bases between. CDR3 length: 16 amino acids. The CDR3, as DNA: TGTGCCAGCAGTTACTCGGTACCCCGGAGGGTCTACGAGCAGTACTTC. Translating it yields CASSYSVPRRVYEQYF.

V and J are TRBV6-5 and TRBJ2-3, with D tentatively TRBD2 (6 bases). CDR3 length equals 14 residues. Looked up from germline, CDR1 is MNHEY and CDR2 is SVGAGI. With 5 bases removed from V and 6 bases from J, the gap between germline ends came to 15 bases. CDR3 loop: CASSLGLPTDTQYF. The CDR3 DNA follows: TGTGCCAGCAGTCTGGGACTCCCCACTGATACGCAGTATTTT.

Comment on this clone: A far larger clone is off by one base, so a read error is likely. This chain joins TRBV5-6 and TRBJ1-6; D is possibly TRBD1 (5 bases). The germline V gene has CDR1 SGHDT and CDR2 YYEEEE. CDR3 size: 14 residues. Trimming pared 7 bases from V and 0 bases from J, leaving 8 bases between. The CDR3 is CASSGSSYNSPLHF. Here the CDR3 DNA reads TGTGCCAGCTCAGGGAGCTCCTATAATTCACCCCTCCACTTT.

The rearrangement joins TRBV7-8 to TRBJ1-1; D gene uncertain. The CDR3 covers 16 residues. V shed 2 bases and J shed 9 bases, with 22 bases lying between them. Per the germline V gene, CDR1 is SGHVS and CDR2 is FQNEAQ. The DNA of the CDR3 is TGTGCCAGCAGCTTAAATATGGGAACGCCTAGCAGGAAAGCTTTCTTT. This encodes CASSLNMGTPSRKAFF.

The chain couples TRBV19 to TRBJ1-1; weak D call: TRBD1 (5 bases). The germline V gene encodes CDR1 LNHDA and CDR2 SQIVND (reference sequence). The CDR3 extends over 15 amino acids. V was pared by 7 bases and J by 0 bases, with 15 bases between. DNA of the CDR3: TGTGCCAGTAATGACATGGGACGGATGAACACTGAAGCTTTCTTT. It translates to CASNDMGRMNTEAFF.

The chain employs TRBV6-4 and TRBJ2-3; 9 positions agree with TRBD1. The CDR3 has 19 residues. The germline gives CDR1 MRHNA, CDR2 SNTAGT. Trimming took 4 bases from V and 0 from J; bases not matched to a gene: 14. CDR3 protein: CASSATGTGSSRSTDTQYF. CDR3 in DNA: TGTGCCAGCAGTGCAACCGGGACAGGGTCTAGTAGGAGCACAGATACGCAGTATTTT.

The genes are TRBV10-3 and TRBJ1-4, with D possibly matching TRBD1 (5 bases). The germline V gene encodes CDR1 ENHRY and CDR2 SYGVKD. This CDR3 comprises 14 residues. The V and J ends lost 7 bases and 7 bases respectively, with 16 bases between them. The CDR3 loop is CAITSGRSGEKLFF. The CDR3 coding sequence is TGTGCCATCACCTCGGGACGTTCGGGTGAAAAACTGTTTTTT.

CDR3 amino acids: CASSVDDRAEYEQYF. CDR3 sequence (DNA): TGTGCCAGCAGCGTAGACGACAGGGCGGAGTACGAGCAGTACTTC. This chain joins TRBV9 and TRBJ2-7; 7 bases align to TRBD1. This CDR3 comprises 15 residues. Germline CDR1 SGDLS, CDR2 YYNGEE. The ends lost 0 bases at V and 4 bases at J; junction bases unmatched: 7.

This sequence joins TRBV6-5 and TRBJ2-7; D is uncertain. V was shortened by 2 bases and J by 5 bases, with 13 bases between the two germline ends. The CDR3 totals 14 residues. Per germline, CDR1 MNHEY and CDR2 SVGAGI. The CDR3 loop reads CASSYGQVKHEQYF. CDR3 nucleotides: TGTGCCAGCAGTTACGGTCAGGTAAAACACGAGCAGTACTTC.

V and J are TRBV4-1 and TRBJ2-5; perhaps TRBD2 as D (6 bases). V lost 1 base and J 5 bases, leaving 8 bases between the germline ends. From germline, CDR1 is MGHRA and CDR2 YSYEKL. This CDR3 contains 13 residues. In nucleotides, the CDR3 is TGCGCCAGCAGCCAAGGACTAGTTGAGACCCAGTACTTC. Residues: CASSQGLVETQYF.

This clone was found a few times. The chain is built from TRBV28 and TRBJ2-5; 7 positions match TRBD2. The CDR3 length is 14 residues. With V trimmed by 8 bases and J by 5 bases, 11 bases remained unmatched. Per the germline V gene, CDR1 is MDHEN and CDR2 is SYDVKM. The CDR3: CASEEGPGGETQYF. CDR3 nucleotide sequence: TGTGCCAGCGAGGAAGGGCCCGGGGGGGAGACCCAGTACTTC.

The chain joins TRBV28 to TRBJ1-4; a weak D match, TRBD1 (6 bases). The V end lost 6 bases, the J end lost 4 bases, and 18 bases lay between the germline ends. The CDR3 runs 16 residues. The germline V gene has CDR1 MDHEN and CDR2 SYDVKM. The CDR3 loop reads CASSRSGTKVNEKLFF. The CDR3 DNA is TGTGCCAGCAGCCGGTCCGGGACAAAAGTTAATGAAAAACTGTTTTTT.

The V and J genes are TRBV11-3 and TRBJ2-7, with 7 bases aligning to TRBD2. Trimming removed 6 bases from V and 5 bases from J; junction bases left unmatched: 10. The CDR3 spans 14 residues. The germline CDR1 and CDR2 sequences are SGHNT and YENEEA. CDR3 region: CASSPPGLPHEQYF. As DNA, the CDR3 is TGTGCCAGCAGTCCCCCGGGACTACCCCACGAGCAGTACTTC.

This rearrangement joins TRBV18 to TRBJ1-1; 9 bases line up with TRBD1. The germline gives CDR1 KGHSH, CDR2 LQKENI. V shed 1 base, J shed 9 bases, and the junction held 3 bases outside the gene matches. The CDR3 extends over 13 amino acids. As DNA, the CDR3 is TGTGCCAGCTCACCACTCGACAGGGGGAAAGCTTTCTTT. As protein: CASSPLDRGKAFF.

This clone occurred a few times. The chain is built from TRBV14 and TRBJ1-1, with a possible D match to TRBD1 (5 bases). Germline V gives CDR1 SGHDN, CDR2 FVKESK. This CDR3 spans 16 amino acids. Trimming pared 4 bases from V and 3 bases from J, leaving 18 bases between. CDR3 DNA sequence: TGTGCCAGCAGCCTCCGGGCAGGGAAGGAGGACACTGAAGCTTTCTTT. This gives the protein CASSLRAGKEDTEAFF.

The chain has TRBV7-3 and TRBJ2-5; 11 nucleotides agree with TRBD2. With V trimmed by 0 bases and J by 4 bases, 4 bases remained unmatched. The germline gives CDR1 SGHTA, CDR2 FQGTGA. This CDR3 has 16 residues. This CDR3 reads CASSLTSLAGGETQYF. The CDR3 bases are TGTGCCAGCAGCTTAACCTCCCTAGCGGGAGGAGAGACCCAGTACTTC.

The chain links TRBV7-3 to TRBJ2-1; no definite D call. CDR3 size: 13 residues. Germline CDR1 SGHTA, CDR2 FQGTGA. With 6 bases removed from V and 9 bases from J, the gap between germline ends came to 15 bases. The CDR3 reads CASSSVSYSEQFF. CDR3 DNA sequence: TGTGCCAGCAGTTCAGTCAGTTACTCTGAGCAGTTCTTC.

The chain carries TRBV5-4 and TRBJ2-7; D perhaps matches TRBD2 (5 bases). Germline CDR1 and CDR2: SGHNT and YYREEE (reference sequence). V was pared by 4 bases and J by 7 bases, with 18 bases between. The CDR3 covers 14 residues. The CDR3 nucleotides read TGTGCCAGCAGCCCACGCGGGCCCTCTGGGGAGCAGTACTTC. Its translation: CASSPRGPSGEQYF.

CDR3 in amino acids: CASSLTGQGDEKLFF. The CDR3 bases are TGTGCCAGCAGTCTAACGGGACAGGGGGACGAAAAACTGTTTTTT. V usage is TRBV28 and J usage is TRBJ1-4; 11 bases map to TRBD1. The CDR3 extends over 15 amino acids. Germline assignment: CDR1 MDHEN and CDR2 SYDVKM. The V segment lost 5 bases and the J segment 8 bases; nucleotides outside the gene matches: 7.

V usage is TRBV11-1 and J usage is TRBJ2-7; the match to TRBD1 covers 7 bases. Trimming at V came to 2 bases and at J to 6 bases, leaving 10 bases not matched to a gene. This CDR3 contains 15 residues. CDR1 and CDR2 from the germline V gene are SGHAT and FQDESV (reference sequence). CDR3: CASSLTFRQGFEQYF. For the CDR3, the DNA is TGTGCCAGCAGCTTAACCTTTCGACAGGGATTCGAGCAGTACTTC.

The chain joins TRBV10-3 to TRBJ1-5; D unclear. Germline V gene lookup returns CDR1 ENHRY and CDR2 SYGVKD. This CDR3 is built from 15 residues. V lost 5 bases to trimming and J lost 0 bases, with 11 bases between them. In DNA, the CDR3 is TGTGCCATCAGTCATGACTTGAATAGCAATCAGCCCCAGCATTTT. Translation gives CAISHDLNSNQPQHF.

The chain carries TRBV9 and TRBJ2-5, with 10 bases matching TRBD1. Germline lookup yields CDR1 SGDLS and CDR2 YYNGEE. Trimming removed 3 bases from V and 2 bases from J; junction bases left unmatched: 1. CDR3 length equals 14 residues. CDR3: CASSEGQGQETQYF. The CDR3 region has the DNA TGTGCCAGCAGCGAGGGACAGGGGCAAGAGACCCAGTACTTC. The whole variable domain, remainder taken from reference TRBV9 and TRBJ2-5, is DSGVTQTPKHLITATGQRVTLRCSPRSGDLSVYWYQQSLDQGLQFLIQYYNGEERAKGNILERFSAQQFPDLHSELNLSSLELGDSALYFCASSEGQGQETQYFGPGTRLLVL.

The chain combines TRBV7-9 with TRBJ1-2; D remains ambiguous. CDR1 and CDR2 (germline): SEHNR, FQNEAQ (reference sequence). The CDR3 loop spans 12 amino acids. V lost 1 base and J 5 bases, leaving 5 bases between the germline ends. The CDR3 spells CASSLDGYGYTF. CDR3 coding DNA: TGTGCCAGCAGCTTAGACGGTTATGGCTACACCTTC.

The gene calls are TRBV6-1 and TRBJ2-5; TRBD2 matches at 9 bases. Germline V gene data show CDR1 as MNHNS and CDR2 as SASEGT. V shed 6 bases and J 2 bases; nucleotides not matched to a gene: 7. The CDR3 totals 15 residues. CDR3 coding DNA: TGTGCCAGCAGCTTGTACCTAGCGGGACAAGAGACCCAGTACTTC. Its translation is CASSLYLAGQETQYF.